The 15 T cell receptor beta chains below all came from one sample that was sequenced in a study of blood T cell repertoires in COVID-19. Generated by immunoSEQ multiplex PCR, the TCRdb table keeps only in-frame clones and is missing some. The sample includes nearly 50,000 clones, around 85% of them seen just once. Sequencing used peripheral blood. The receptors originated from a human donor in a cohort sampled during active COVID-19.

Here the CDR3 reads CASSLSGRRDNSPLHF. CDR3 sequence (DNA): TGTGCCAGCAGTTTATCTGGGCGGCGGGATAATTCACCCCTCCACTTT. The gene calls are TRBV27 and TRBJ1-6; D gene ambiguous. V lost 0 bases and J 5 bases, leaving 11 bases between the germline ends. The germline CDR1 and CDR2 sequences are MNHEY and SMNVEV (reference sequence). The CDR3 runs to 16 residues.

The DNA of the CDR3 is TGTGCCAGCATCCCCTCGGAGGGGGCTAGCAATCAGCCCCAGCATTTT. Translation gives CASIPSEGASNQPQHF. The V gene is TRBV6-6, the J gene TRBJ1-5, with 7 positions matching TRBD1. Trimming cost V 7 bases and J 0 bases; bases outside gene matches: 9. The CDR3 contains 16 residues. Germline loops: CDR1 MNHNY, CDR2 SVGAGI (reference sequence).

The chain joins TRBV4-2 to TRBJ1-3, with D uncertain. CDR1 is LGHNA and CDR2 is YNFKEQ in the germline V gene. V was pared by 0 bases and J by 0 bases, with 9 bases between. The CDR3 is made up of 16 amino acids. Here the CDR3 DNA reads TGTGCCAGCAGCCAAGAGACACGGGGCTCTGGAAACACCATATATTTT. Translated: CASSQETRGSGNTIYF.

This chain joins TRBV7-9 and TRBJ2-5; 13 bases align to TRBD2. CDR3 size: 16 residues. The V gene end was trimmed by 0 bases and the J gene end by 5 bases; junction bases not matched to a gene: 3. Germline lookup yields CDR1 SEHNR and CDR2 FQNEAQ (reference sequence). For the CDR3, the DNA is TGTGCCAGCAGCTTAGCGGGACTAGCGGGATTTGAGACCCAGTACTTC. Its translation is CASSLAGLAGFETQYF.

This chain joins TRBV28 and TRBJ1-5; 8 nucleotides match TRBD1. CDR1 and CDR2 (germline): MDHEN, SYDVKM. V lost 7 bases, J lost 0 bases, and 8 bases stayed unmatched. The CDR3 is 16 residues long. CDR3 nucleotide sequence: TGTGCCAGCAACAGGGGGGTTACTTATAGCAATCAGCCCCAGCATTTT. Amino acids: CASNRGVTYSNQPQHF.

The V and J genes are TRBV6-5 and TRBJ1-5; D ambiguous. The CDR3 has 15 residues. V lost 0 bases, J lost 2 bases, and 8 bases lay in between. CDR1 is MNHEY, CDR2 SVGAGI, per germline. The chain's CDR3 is CASSYSNRGNQPQHF. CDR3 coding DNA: TGTGCCAGCAGTTACTCCAATCGGGGCAATCAGCCCCAGCATTTT.

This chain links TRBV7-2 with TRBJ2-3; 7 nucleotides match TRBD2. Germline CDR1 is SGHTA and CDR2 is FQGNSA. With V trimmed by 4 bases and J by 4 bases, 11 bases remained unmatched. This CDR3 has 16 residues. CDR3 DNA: TGTGCCAGCAGCTCCAACACGGGGGGAGGGGCAGATACGCAGTATTTT. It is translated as CASSSNTGGGADTQYF.

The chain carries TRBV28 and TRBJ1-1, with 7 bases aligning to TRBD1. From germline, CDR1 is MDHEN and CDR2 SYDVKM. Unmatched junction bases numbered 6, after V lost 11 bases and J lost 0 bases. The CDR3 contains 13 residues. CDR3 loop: CAATGVLNTEAFF. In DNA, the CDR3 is TGTGCCGCAACAGGGGTGCTGAACACTGAAGCTTTCTTT.

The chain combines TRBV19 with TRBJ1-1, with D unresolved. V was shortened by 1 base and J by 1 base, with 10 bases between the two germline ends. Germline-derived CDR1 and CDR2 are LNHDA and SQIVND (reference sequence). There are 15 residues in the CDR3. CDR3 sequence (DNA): TGTGCCAGTAGTATAGTGGGAGACTCGAACACTGAAGCTTTCTTT. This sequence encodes CASSIVGDSNTEAFF.

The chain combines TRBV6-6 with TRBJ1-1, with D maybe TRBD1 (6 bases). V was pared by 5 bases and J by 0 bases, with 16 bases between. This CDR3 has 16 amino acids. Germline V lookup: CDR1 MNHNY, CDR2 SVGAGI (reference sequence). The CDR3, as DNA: TGTGCCAGCAGTGCTCGCAGGGGCACCTTGAACACTGAAGCTTTCTTT. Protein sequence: CASSARRGTLNTEAFF.

In DNA, the CDR3 is TGTGCCAGCAGCGCCCGTCGGACAGGGAGCGAGCAGTACTTC. Its translation: CASSARRTGSEQYF. The V and J genes are TRBV27 and TRBJ2-7, with 8 bases identical to TRBD1. The V gene end was trimmed by 6 bases and the J gene end by 6 bases; junction bases not matched to a gene: 10. Germline V gives CDR1 MNHEY, CDR2 SMNVEV (reference sequence). CDR3 size: 14 residues.

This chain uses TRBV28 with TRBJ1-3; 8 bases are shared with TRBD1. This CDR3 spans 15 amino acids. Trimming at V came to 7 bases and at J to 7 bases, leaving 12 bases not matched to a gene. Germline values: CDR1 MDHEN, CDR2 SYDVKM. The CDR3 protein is CASITGGQTKNTIYF. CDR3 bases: TGTGCCAGCATAACAGGGGGACAGACGAAGAACACCATATATTTT.

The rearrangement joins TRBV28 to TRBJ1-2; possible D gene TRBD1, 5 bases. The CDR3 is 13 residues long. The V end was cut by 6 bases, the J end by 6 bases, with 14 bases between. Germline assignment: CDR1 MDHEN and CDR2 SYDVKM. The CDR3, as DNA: TGTGCCAGCAGAGCCGCACCGGGGGATGGCTACACCTTC. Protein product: CASRAAPGDGYTF.

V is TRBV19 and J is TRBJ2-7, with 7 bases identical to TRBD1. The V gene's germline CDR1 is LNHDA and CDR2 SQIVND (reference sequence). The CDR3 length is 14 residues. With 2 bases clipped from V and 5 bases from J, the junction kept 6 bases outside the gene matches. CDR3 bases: TGTGCCAGTAGTATACAAGACAGGGTCCACGAGCAGTACTTC. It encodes CASSIQDRVHEQYF.

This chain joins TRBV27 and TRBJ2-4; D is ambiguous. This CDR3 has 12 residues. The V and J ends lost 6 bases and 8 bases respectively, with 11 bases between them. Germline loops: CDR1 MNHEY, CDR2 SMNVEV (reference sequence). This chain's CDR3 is CASRAAADIQYF. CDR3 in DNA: TGTGCCAGCAGGGCGGCCGCAGACATTCAGTACTTC.